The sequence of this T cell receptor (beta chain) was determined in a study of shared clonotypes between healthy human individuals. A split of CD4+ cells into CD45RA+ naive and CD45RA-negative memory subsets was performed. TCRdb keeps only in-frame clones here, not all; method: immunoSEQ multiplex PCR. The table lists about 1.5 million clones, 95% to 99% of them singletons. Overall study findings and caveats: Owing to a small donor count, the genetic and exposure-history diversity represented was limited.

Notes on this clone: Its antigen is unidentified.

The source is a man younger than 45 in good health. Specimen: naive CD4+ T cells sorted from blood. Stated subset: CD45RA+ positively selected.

CDR3 region: CASSLVGGSRLYNEQFF. In DNA form, the CDR3 reads TGTGCCAGCAGCTTAGTTGGCGGTAGCAGACTCTACAATGAGCAGTTCTTC. V and J are TRBV7-2 and TRBJ2-1; D is ambiguous. Germline-derived CDR1 and CDR2 are SGHTA and FQGNSA. Deletions cut 1 base from V and 3 bases from J, with 16 bases between. The CDR3 runs 17 residues.